This T cell receptor beta chain was observed in a study of blood T cell repertoires in COVID-19. About the research overall: Acute and convalescent COVID-19 specimens originated in the United States, Italy and Spain. T cells, B-cell-depleted T cells, or PBMCs provided the cDNA or gDNA that served as material.

Original analysis: Counts of nucleated cells, estimated from reference gene primer amplification, were obtained. Sequencing was performed with immunoSEQ multiplex PCR; in TCRdb, only in-frame clones are kept and a portion is missing. V, J and clone size reflect that table, while D and trimming were determined from the DNA. The sample includes roughly 250,000 clones, around 89% of them seen just once. V was clipped by 6 bases and J by 2 bases, with 11 bases between them. The germline V gene has CDR1 MNHEY and CDR2 SVGAGI. The CDR3 is 14 amino acids. The specimen sequenced was peripheral blood. The chain recombines TRBV6-5 with TRBJ1-5, with a weak D call TRBD1 (6 bases). The TCR originated in a man aged 30 to 39 with acute or convalescent COVID-19. Here the CDR3 reads CASSHKGGNQPQHF. DNA of the CDR3: TGTGCCAGCAGCCATAAGGGGGGCAATCAGCCCCAGCATTTT.